This passage covers 17 T cell receptor beta chains from one sample sequenced in a study of cytomegalovirus exposure and HLA in healthy donors. Amplification used 60 Vbeta primers and 13 Jbeta primers. Repertoires were generated with immunoSEQ multiplex PCR, while TCRdb's copy carries only in-frame clones and drops some. This sample carries about 180,000 clones, about 69% of them seen once, and the ten largest clones take 2% to 2.5%. Source material: PBMCs. The source is a human donor in good health.

V and J are TRBV5-6 and TRBJ2-5; D perhaps matches TRBD1 (6 bases). The germline V gene encodes CDR1 SGHDT and CDR2 YYEEEE. The CDR3 spans 15 residues. Trimming stripped 1 base from V and 1 base from J, with 11 bases between. DNA of the CDR3: TGTGCCAGCAGCTTGCGTACAGGGCTCCAAGAGACCCAGTACTTC. Its translation is CASSLRTGLQETQYF. The full variable domain, with the rest looked up from reference TRBV5-6 and TRBJ2-5, is DAGVTQSPTHLIKTRGQQVTLRCSPKSGHDTVSWYQQALGQGPQFIFQYYEEEERQRGNFPDRFSGHQFPNYSSELNVNALLLGDSALYLCASSLRTGLQETQYFGPGTRLLVL.

The chain uses TRBV25-1 and TRBJ2-5, with D possibly matching TRBD1 (6 bases). Trimming pared 2 bases from V and 5 bases from J, leaving 15 bases between. Germline V CDR1 and CDR2: MGHDK, SYGVNS. This CDR3 is 15 amino acids long. CDR3 DNA: TGTGCCAGCAGTGAAATGCAGGGGCGGGCGGAGACCCAGTACTTC. This encodes CASSEMQGRAETQYF. Supplemented by reference TRBV25-1 and TRBJ2-5, the full variable domain reads EADIYQTPRYLVIGTGKKITLECSQTMGHDKMYWYQQDPGMELHLIHYSYGVNSTEKGDLSSESTVSRIRTEHFPLTLESARPSHTSQYLCASSEMQGRAETQYFGPGTRLLVL.

The sample holds a few counts of this clone. The CDR3 DNA reads as TGTGCCAGTAGTTATTCAGCGGGGGGGTATACAGATACGCAGTATTTT. Its translation: CASSYSAGGYTDTQYF. The V gene is TRBV19, the J gene TRBJ2-3, with 10 bases lining up with TRBD2. This CDR3 region has 16 residues. J was trimmed by 3 bases and V by 5 bases; bases with no gene match: 8. Germline V gene sequence: CDR1 LNHDA, CDR2 SQIVND (reference sequence).

J is TRBJ2-7 and V is TRBV6-5; perhaps TRBD2 as D (6 bases). This CDR3 is 12 amino acids long. V lost 5 bases and J lost 8, with 13 bases in between. The germline V gene encodes CDR1 MNHEY and CDR2 SVGAGI. Here the CDR3 DNA reads TGTGCCAGCAGTCAACGGGGGATCCAGCAGTACTTC. It is translated as CASSQRGIQQYF.

This clone was recorded only once. This sequence joins TRBV9 and TRBJ2-1; TRBD2 aligns across 8 bases. V lost 0 bases to trimming and J lost 3 bases; unmatched junction nucleotides: 8. Germline lookup yields CDR1 SGDLS and CDR2 YYNGEE. This CDR3 comprises 17 residues. For the CDR3, the DNA is TGTGCCAGCAGCGTAGAGGAAGCGGGGGTCTACTACAATGAGCAGTTCTTC. Translation: CASSVEEAGVYYNEQFF.

This clone was recorded a few times. As DNA, the CDR3 is TGTGCCAGCAGCGCCCCGGACAGGGGGCTGATTGGGGGCGAGCAGTACTTC. Translated, it gives CASSAPDRGLIGGEQYF. The J gene is TRBJ2-7, the V gene TRBV9; 11 bases map to TRBD1. CDR3 length: 17 residues. The germline gives CDR1 SGDLS, CDR2 YYNGEE. The V segment lost 3 bases and the J segment 6 bases; nucleotides outside the gene matches: 14. Combining the CDR3 with reference TRBV9 and TRBJ2-7 gives the whole variable domain DSGVTQTPKHLITATGQRVTLRCSPRSGDLSVYWYQQSLDQGLQFLIQYYNGEERAKGNILERFSAQQFPDLHSELNLSSLELGDSALYFCASSAPDRGLIGGEQYFGPGTRLTVT.

This rearrangement joins TRBV27 to TRBJ1-6; D perhaps matches TRBD1 (5 bases). This CDR3 has 13 amino acids. The V end lost 3 bases, the J end lost 9 bases, and 9 bases lay between the germline ends. In germline, CDR1 is MNHEY, CDR2 SMNVEV (reference sequence). The CDR3 protein is CASSFGTGSPLHF. DNA of the CDR3: TGTGCCAGCAGTTTCGGGACTGGTTCACCCCTCCACTTT.

The chain couples TRBV30 to TRBJ2-3; D gene ambiguous. CDR1 GTSNPN and CDR2 SVGIG come from the germline V gene (reference sequence). CDR3 length equals 14 residues. Trimming pared 1 base from V and 2 bases from J, leaving 10 bases between. CDR3 region: CAWSAVVSTDTQYF. CDR3 DNA: TGTGCCTGGAGTGCAGTGGTTTCCACAGATACGCAGTATTTT. Filled out from reference TRBV30 and TRBJ2-3, the complete variable domain reads SQTIHQWPATLVQPVGSPLSLECTVEGTSNPNLYWYRQAAGRGLQLLFYSVGIGQISSEVPQNLSASRPQDRQFILSSKKLLLSDSGFYLCAWSAVVSTDTQYFGPGTRLTVL.

The genes are TRBV7-2 and TRBJ2-7; D uncertain. This CDR3 region has 14 residues. Germline assignment: CDR1 SGHTA and CDR2 FQGNSA. V lost 3 bases and J 0 bases, leaving 9 bases between the germline ends. The CDR3 coding sequence is TGTGCCAGCAGCTTCGCACACCACTCCTACGAGCAGTACTTC. It encodes CASSFAHHSYEQYF.

The sample holds one count of this clone. V and J are TRBV6-1 and TRBJ1-2; D unresolved. The CDR3 is made up of 13 amino acids. Germline V gives CDR1 MNHNS, CDR2 SASEGT. V was trimmed by 6 bases and J by 6 bases, leaving 14 bases between them. The CDR3 sequence: CASRRLGEDGYTF. The CDR3 nucleotides read TGTGCCAGCAGAAGGTTGGGAGAGGATGGCTACACCTTC.

DNA for the CDR3: TGTGCCAGCAGTAGGACTAACAGGGGCTATGGCTACACCTTC. This encodes CASSRTNRGYGYTF. The chain is built from TRBV6-5 and TRBJ1-2; 7 bases align to TRBD1. Germline V gene lookup returns CDR1 MNHEY and CDR2 SVGAGI. This CDR3 has 14 residues. Germline trimming cut 5 bases from V and 4 bases from J; bases unmatched to any gene: 7.

V is TRBV5-6 and J is TRBJ1-2; 8 bases fit TRBD1. Germline V gene data show CDR1 as SGHDT and CDR2 as YYEEEE. This CDR3 region has 14 residues. The V and J ends lost 6 bases and 7 bases, in that order; junction bases with no gene match: 11. CDR3 in DNA: TGTGCCAGCATCCTAAACGGACAGGGTTCTGGCTACACCTTC. This codes for CASILNGQGSGYTF. The full variable domain, in which reference TRBV5-6 and TRBJ1-2 provide the parts outside the CDR3, is DAGVTQSPTHLIKTRGQQVTLRCSPKSGHDTVSWYQQALGQGPQFIFQYYEEEERQRGNFPDRFSGHQFPNYSSELNVNALLLGDSALYLCASILNGQGSGYTFGSGTRLTVV.

V is TRBV9 and J is TRBJ2-4, with 12 bases matching TRBD2. This CDR3 spans 19 amino acids. Germline V gives CDR1 SGDLS, CDR2 YYNGEE. With V trimmed by 0 bases and J by 3 bases, 10 bases remained unmatched. CDR3 coding DNA: TGTGCCAGCAGCGTAGGATCTAGCGGGGGGGTTCAGAACAAAAACATTCAGTACTTC. Residues: CASSVGSSGGVQNKNIQYF.

This clone was observed a few times. J is TRBJ1-1 and V is TRBV4-2, with D hard to call. The CDR3 is made up of 13 amino acids. V was clipped by 3 bases and J by 1 base, with 6 bases between them. Germline V gene data show CDR1 as LGHNA and CDR2 as YNFKEQ. The CDR3 DNA is TGTGCCAGCAGCCAGGGAGAGAACACTGAAGCTTTCTTT. Translating it yields CASSQGENTEAFF.

The rearrangement uses TRBV18 and TRBJ1-2; a weak D match, TRBD1 (6 bases). CDR1 is KGHSH, CDR2 LQKENI, per germline. The CDR3 totals 12 residues. V was trimmed by 6 bases and J by 4 bases, leaving 9 bases between them. The CDR3 protein is CASSGQFYGYTF. The DNA for the CDR3 is TGTGCCAGCTCCGGACAGTTCTATGGCTACACCTTC.

This chain uses TRBV30 with TRBJ1-2, with 7 bases that match TRBD1. This CDR3 is built from 12 residues. The germline V gene encodes CDR1 GTSNPN and CDR2 SVGIG (reference sequence). With 1 base clipped from V and 8 bases from J, the junction kept 4 bases outside the gene matches. In DNA form, the CDR3 reads TGTGCCTGGAGTGGACAGGGTAGCGGCTACACCTTC. Protein product: CAWSGQGSGYTF.

This clone showed up just a few times. V usage is TRBV5-1 and J usage is TRBJ1-1, with 10 bases identical to TRBD1. Trimming at V came to 1 base and at J to 6 bases, leaving 6 bases not matched to a gene. This CDR3 region has 15 residues. The germline V gene encodes CDR1 SGHRS and CDR2 YFSETQ. In DNA, the CDR3 is TGCGCCAGCAGCTTGTTTACCGGGACAGGGGCTGAAGCTTTCTTT. It translates to CASSLFTGTGAEAFF.